The clone carrying this T cell receptor beta chain showed up just once. The data originate from a study of blood T cell repertoires in COVID-19. Produced via immunoSEQ multiplex PCR; TCRdb's table is partial and in-frame only. The table has roughly 300,000 clones, under 90% seen once. CDR3 size: 19 residues. The V gene's germline CDR1 is LNHNV and CDR2 YYDKDF (reference sequence). Trimming took off 1 base at V and 0 bases at J, with 21 bases between the two ends. Sequencing was carried out using peripheral blood. The gene calls are TRBV15 and TRBJ1-2; weak D call: TRBD1 (6 bases). The sequence derives from a woman aged 25 to 39 with COVID-19, enrolled during active disease. The DNA of the CDR3 is TGTGCCACCAGCAGAGGGAAGGGGGGGCGCCTAGATTCTAACTATGGCTACACCTTC. Translating gives CATSRGKGGRLDSNYGYTF.